Below are 26 T cell receptor beta chains sequenced from a single sample in a study of blood T cell repertoires in COVID-19. Data came from immunoSEQ multiplex PCR; TCRdb stores just in-frame clones and leaves some out. The sample holds 150,000 to 200,000 clones, 70% to 90% seen once. The sequenced sample consisted of peripheral blood. These receptors came from a human donor in a cohort sampled during active COVID-19.

V gene TRBV10-1 combines with J gene TRBJ1-4; D not certain. CDR3 length: 17 amino acids. Germline V gives CDR1 WNHNN, CDR2 SYGVQD (reference sequence). Trimming cost V 4 bases and J 5 bases, with 20 bases left between them. The CDR3 nucleotides are TGCGCCAGCAGTGTTCCCGACAAGAGAAAAAGGAATGAAAAACTGTTTTTT. Amino acids: CASSVPDKRKRNEKLFF.

The chain is built from TRBV7-9 and TRBJ1-2; D call uncertain. CDR1 and CDR2 from the germline V gene are SEHNR and FQNEAQ (reference sequence). V shed 5 bases and J shed 1 base, with 14 bases lying between them. This CDR3 has 15 residues. Here the CDR3 DNA reads TGTGCCAGCAGCCCCCCCGAGCGAAATAACTATGGCTACACCTTC. Its translation is CASSPPERNNYGYTF. The full variable domain, in which reference TRBV7-9 and TRBJ1-2 provide the parts outside the CDR3, is DTGVSQNPRHKITKRGQNVTFRCDPISEHNRLYWYRQTLGQGPEFLTYFQNEAQLEKSRLLSDRFSAERPKGSFSTLEIQRTEQGDSAMYLCASSPPERNNYGYTFGSGTRLTVV.

The V gene is TRBV9, the J gene TRBJ2-1, with D perhaps matching TRBD1 (6 bases). CDR3 length: 14 amino acids. Trimming stripped 1 base from V and 9 bases from J, with 14 bases between. Per germline, CDR1 SGDLS and CDR2 YYNGEE. Here the CDR3 reads CASSVTGTQGEQFF. The CDR3 DNA follows: TGTGCCAGCAGCGTAACCGGTACACAGGGTGAGCAGTTCTTC.

This chain uses TRBV6-2 or TRBV6-3 with TRBJ2-1; 7 bases align to TRBD2. The CDR3 consists of 14 residues. Trimming cost V 5 bases and J 1 base; bases outside gene matches: 2. The germline V gene encodes CDR1 MNHEY and CDR2 SVGEGT. The CDR3 sequence is CASSSGMSYNEQFF. The CDR3 nucleotides read TGTGCCAGCAGTAGCGGGATGTCCTACAATGAGCAGTTCTTC.

V usage is TRBV4-1 and J usage is TRBJ1-6; maybe TRBD1 (6 bases). V lost 3 bases, J lost 4 bases, and 16 bases lay in between. The germline CDR1 and CDR2 sequences are MGHRA and YSYEKL. The CDR3 is 17 amino acids. CDR3 in amino acids: CASSQRGAGVYNSPLHF. In nucleotides, the CDR3 is TGCGCCAGCAGCCAGAGGGGGGCGGGGGTATATAATTCACCCCTCCACTTT.

In nucleotides, the CDR3 is TGTGCCAGCCGCCCTGACAGGCTTGCCTACGAGCAGTACTTC. Its protein is CASRPDRLAYEQYF. The chain carries TRBV6-2 or TRBV6-3 and TRBJ2-7, with D possibly being TRBD1 (6 bases). V lost 8 bases and J 2 bases, leaving 16 bases between the germline ends. This CDR3 comprises 14 residues. Looked up from germline, CDR1 is MNHEY and CDR2 is SVGEGT.

The V call is TRBV27, the J call TRBJ2-6; 9 nucleotides agree with TRBD2. The CDR3 loop spans 17 amino acids. The ends lost 7 bases at V and 0 bases at J; junction bases unmatched: 7. Germline V lookup: CDR1 MNHEY, CDR2 SMNVEV (reference sequence). Here the CDR3 reads CASKRSGGISGANVLTF. The DNA of the CDR3 is TGTGCCAGCAAACGTAGCGGGGGCATCTCTGGGGCCAACGTCCTGACTTTC. The variable domain in full, completed from reference TRBV27 and TRBJ2-6, reads EAQVTQNPRYLITVTGKKLTVTCSQNMNHEYMSWYRQDPGLGLRQIYYSMNVEVTDKGDVPEGYKVSRKEKRNFPLILESPSPNQTSLYFCASKRSGGISGANVLTFGAGSRLTVL.

The chain combines TRBV11-2 with TRBJ2-2; perhaps TRBD1 as D (6 bases). Germline V gene lookup returns CDR1 SGHAT and CDR2 FQNNGV. Between the trimmed V and J ends, which lost 4 bases and 5 bases, there was a span of 8 bases. CDR3 length: 13 amino acids. The CDR3 bases are TGTGCCAGCAGCTCACAGGGAACCGGGGAGCTGTTTTTT. Translated, it gives CASSSQGTGELFF. The full variable domain, its missing parts supplied by reference TRBV11-2 and TRBJ2-2, is EAGVAQSPRYKIIEKRQSVAFWCNPISGHATLYWYQQILGQGPKLLIQFQNNGVVDDSQLPKDRFSAERLKGVDSTLKIQPAKLEDSAVYLCASSSQGTGELFFGEGSRLTVL.

This chain connects TRBV19 to TRBJ1-4, with no clear D. CDR1 is LNHDA and CDR2 is SQIVND in the germline V gene (reference sequence). The V gene lost 6 bases and the J gene lost 4 bases, with 6 bases spanning the gap. This CDR3 has 12 amino acids. In DNA form, the CDR3 reads TGTGCCAGTAGCCGTCTTAATGAAAAACTGTTTTTT. Translating it yields CASSRLNEKLFF.

This clone has a single count. The chain is built from TRBV30 and TRBJ1-1; possibly TRBD1 for D (6 bases). V lost 4 bases and J lost 6, with 12 bases in between. Germline loops: CDR1 GTSNPN, CDR2 SVGIG (reference sequence). The CDR3 covers 12 residues. Here the CDR3 reads CAWTVGGPEAFF. CDR3 bases: TGTGCCTGGACGGTTGGGGGCCCTGAAGCTTTCTTT.

The chain combines TRBV18 with TRBJ2-3, with D possibly TRBD2 on 6 matching bases. Trimming took 3 bases from V and 0 from J, leaving 13 bases between them. CDR3 length equals 16 residues. Germline V CDR1 and CDR2: KGHSH, LQKENI. The CDR3: CASSPLGLTSTDTQYF. The DNA of the CDR3 is TGTGCCAGCTCACCCCTGGGACTTACTAGCACAGATACGCAGTATTTT.

Here the CDR3 reads CASSKVRTGGAGDPYEQYF. CDR3 DNA: TGTGCCAGCAGCAAAGTTCGGACAGGGGGCGCGGGGGACCCCTACGAGCAGTACTTC. V and J are TRBV21-1 and TRBJ2-7; the table gives TRBD1 as D, unverified against the DNA. TRBV21-1 is flagged as a pseudogene. The CDR3 runs to 19 residues.

This clone was recorded once. V gene TRBV18 combines with J gene TRBJ1-5, with 8 nucleotides matching TRBD1. The CDR3 runs 14 residues. Germline CDR1 and CDR2: KGHSH and LQKENI. After removal of 4 bases from V and 2 bases from J, the junction contained 1 base not matched to a gene. The CDR3 protein is CASSQTGGNQPQHF. DNA for the CDR3: TGTGCCAGCTCACAGACAGGGGGCAATCAGCCCCAGCATTTT.

The V call is TRBV6-2 or TRBV6-3, the J call TRBJ1-2, with TRBD1 identical over 7 bases. The CDR3 is 14 amino acids. Trimming at V came to 4 bases and at J to 3 bases, leaving 5 bases not matched to a gene. Germline V CDR1 and CDR2: MNHEY, SVGEGT. CDR3 DNA: TGTGCCAGCAGTTTAGGACAGGTCTACTATGGCTACACCTTC. It encodes CASSLGQVYYGYTF.

The CDR3 DNA reads TGTGCCAGTGGCGAGGGTTTGTTTTTCAATGAGCAGTTCTTC. This codes for CASGEGLFFNEQFF. The chain links TRBV6-5 to TRBJ2-1, with a possible D match to TRBD2 (5 bases). The CDR3 covers 14 residues. CDR1 is MNHEY and CDR2 is SVGAGI in the germline V gene. V gave up 9 bases and J gave up 6 bases, with 18 bases separating them.

This clone has just a few counts. This chain joins TRBV3-1 (or the pseudogene TRBV3-2) and TRBJ2-2, with D possibly being TRBD2 (6 bases). CDR3 length equals 17 residues. Trimming left V 5 bases short and J 4 bases short, with 20 bases between. Looked up from germline, CDR1 is LGHDT and CDR2 is YNNKEL (reference sequence). The CDR3 is CASSSFSGRSSTGELFF. For the CDR3, the DNA is TGTGCCAGCAGCTCCTTCAGCGGGCGGTCAAGCACCGGGGAGCTGTTTTTT.

The chain is built from TRBV5-1 and TRBJ2-7; possibly TRBD2 for D (6 bases). V was cut by 0 bases and J by 0 bases, with 10 bases left in between. CDR3 length: 15 residues. Germline V lookup: CDR1 SGHRS, CDR2 YFSETQ. The CDR3 loop reads CASSLGGDHSYEQYF. CDR3 coding DNA: TGCGCCAGCAGCTTGGGGGGGGACCACTCCTACGAGCAGTACTTC.

This clone has a single count. The gene calls are TRBV2 and TRBJ1-1; tentatively, D is TRBD1 (5 bases). The germline gives CDR1 SNHLY, CDR2 FYNNEI. This CDR3 is built from 13 residues. Trimming pared 5 bases from V and 3 bases from J, leaving 10 bases between. CDR3 sequence (DNA): TGTGCCAGCAGTCGGGGGGGTGACACTGAAGCTTTCTTT. Translation: CASSRGGDTEAFF.

The chain employs TRBV25-1 and TRBJ2-7; TRBD2 matches 9 bases. With 6 bases clipped from V and 5 bases from J, the junction kept 5 bases outside the gene matches. CDR3 length: 13 amino acids. CDR1 and CDR2 (germline): MGHDK, SYGVNS. The CDR3: CASSLSGGNEQYF. The CDR3 DNA reads as TGTGCCAGCAGCCTGAGCGGGGGGAACGAGCAGTACTTC.

This clone was counted once. The CDR3 region is CASSVVAGGLTDTQYF. In DNA, the CDR3 is TGTGCCAGCAGCGTAGTGGCGGGAGGGCTCACAGATACGCAGTATTTT. The genes are TRBV9 and TRBJ2-3; 9 nucleotides line up with TRBD2. The V gene end was trimmed by 0 bases and the J gene end by 2 bases; junction bases not matched to a gene: 4. The CDR3 spans 16 residues. The germline gives CDR1 SGDLS, CDR2 YYNGEE.

The chain is built from TRBV13 and TRBJ2-1; perhaps TRBD1 as D (5 bases). Germline-derived CDR1 and CDR2 are PRHDT and FYEKMQ (reference sequence). Between the trimmed V and J ends, which lost 6 bases and 1 base, there was a span of 10 bases. The CDR3 is 14 residues long. The CDR3 reads CASSQGRSYNEQFF. In DNA, the CDR3 is TGTGCCAGCAGTCAGGGTAGGTCCTACAATGAGCAGTTCTTC.

V usage is TRBV24-1 and J usage is TRBJ1-5; 11 nucleotides agree with TRBD1. Germline V gives CDR1 KGHDR, CDR2 SFDVKD. V lost 4 bases to trimming and J lost 7 bases; unmatched junction nucleotides: 8. The CDR3 has 16 amino acids. CDR3 in amino acids: CATSDTGTGGRQPQHF. For the CDR3, the DNA is TGTGCCACCAGTGACACCGGGACAGGGGGACGGCAGCCCCAGCATTTT.

This clone was detected once. The chain has TRBV4-1 and TRBJ2-5; D perhaps matches TRBD1 (6 bases). Germline assignment: CDR1 MGHRA and CDR2 YSYEKL. The CDR3 extends over 15 amino acids. Trimming removed 4 bases from V and 1 base from J, with 13 bases in between. DNA of the CDR3: TGCGCCAGCAGCCCGGAAGGGACACGCCAAGAGACCCAGTACTTC. It yields the protein CASSPEGTRQETQYF.

V usage is TRBV3-1 (or the pseudogene TRBV3-2) and J usage is TRBJ1-2, with unresolved D. The V end was cut by 4 bases, the J end by 4 bases, with 10 bases between. This CDR3 has 13 residues. Looked up from germline, CDR1 is LGHDT and CDR2 is YNNKEL (reference sequence). The DNA for the CDR3 is TGTGCCAGCAGCCCGACCGGGTCCTATGGCTACACCTTC. Protein sequence: CASSPTGSYGYTF.

The chain uses TRBV3-1 (or the pseudogene TRBV3-2) and TRBJ2-2, with TRBD2 matching 11 bases. CDR3 length: 15 amino acids. Germline CDR1 is LGHDT and CDR2 is YNNKEL (reference sequence). J lost 7 bases, V lost 1 base, and 2 bases had no gene match. Written as DNA, the CDR3 is TGTGCCAGCAGCCAAGGACTAGCGGGGAACGGGGAGCTGTTTTTT. This gives the protein CASSQGLAGNGELFF.

This chain connects TRBV15 to TRBJ1-1; a possible D gene is TRBD1 (5 bases). Germline assignment: CDR1 LNHNV and CDR2 YYDKDF (reference sequence). The CDR3 is 14 residues long. The V end lost 4 bases, the J end lost 5 bases, and 14 bases lay between the germline ends. The CDR3 DNA is TGTGCCACCAGCACCCACTTGGGGGGAACTGAAGCTTTCTTT. Translated: CATSTHLGGTEAFF.